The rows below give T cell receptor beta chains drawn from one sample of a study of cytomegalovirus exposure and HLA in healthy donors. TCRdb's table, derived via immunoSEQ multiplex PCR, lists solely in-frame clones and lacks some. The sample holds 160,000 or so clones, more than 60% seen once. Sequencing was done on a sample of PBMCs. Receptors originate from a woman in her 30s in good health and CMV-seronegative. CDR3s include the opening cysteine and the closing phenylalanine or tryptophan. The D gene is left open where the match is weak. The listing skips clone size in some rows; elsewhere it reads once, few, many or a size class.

CDR3: CASSILAGGGEAFF
DNA: TGTGCCAGTAGTATATTAGCAGGGGGAGGAGAGGCTTTCTTT
size: NA
D: TRBD1
V: TRBV19
J: TRBJ1-1

CDR3: CAISEFGTSQETQYF
DNA: TGTGCCATCAGTGAGTTCGGGACATCACAAGAGACCCAGTACTTC
size: NA
D: NA
V: TRBV10-3
J: TRBJ2-5

CDR3: CASSLGRAGELFF
DNA: TGTGCCAGCAGCTTAGGTAGAGCCGGGGAGCTGTTTTTT
size: NA
D: NA
V: TRBV13
J: TRBJ2-2

CDR3: CASSLEGLAGWTDTQYF
DNA: TGTGCCAGCAGCTTAGAAGGACTAGCGGGGTGGACAGATACGCAGTATTTT
size: NA
D: TRBD2
V: TRBV7-2
J: TRBJ2-3

CDR3: CASSSSADAYNEQFF
DNA: TGCGCCAGCAGCTCTAGCGCGGACGCCTACAATGAGCAGTTCTTC
size: NA
D: NA
V: TRBV5-1
J: TRBJ2-1

CDR3: CASRGTGGDYQPQHF
DNA: TGTGCCAGCAGGGGGACAGGGGGTGATTATCAGCCCCAGCATTTT
size: NA
D: TRBD1
V: TRBV2
J: TRBJ1-5

CDR3: CASSRGNTEAFF
DNA: TGTGCCAGCAGTCGGGGGAACACTGAAGCTTTCTTT
size: few
D: NA
V: TRBV6-6
J: TRBJ1-1

CDR3: CASSFTGEAYEQYF
DNA: TGCGCCAGCAGCTTTACAGGGGAAGCTTACGAGCAGTACTTC
size: NA
D: TRBD1
V: TRBV5-1
J: TRBJ2-7

CDR3: CASSPREPVDGYTF
DNA: TGTGCCAGCTCACCAAGGGAGCCAGTCGATGGCTACACCTTC
size: NA
D: NA
V: TRBV18
J: TRBJ1-2

CDR3: CASSPGLPWNEQFF
DNA: TGTGCCAGCAGCCCTGGACTCCCCTGGAATGAGCAGTTCTTC
size: few
D: NA
V: TRBV5-6
J: TRBJ2-1

CDR3: CASSSSTGTDTQYF
DNA: TGTGCCAGCAGCTCCAGTACCGGCACAGATACGCAGTATTTT
size: NA
D: NA
V: TRBV9
J: TRBJ2-3